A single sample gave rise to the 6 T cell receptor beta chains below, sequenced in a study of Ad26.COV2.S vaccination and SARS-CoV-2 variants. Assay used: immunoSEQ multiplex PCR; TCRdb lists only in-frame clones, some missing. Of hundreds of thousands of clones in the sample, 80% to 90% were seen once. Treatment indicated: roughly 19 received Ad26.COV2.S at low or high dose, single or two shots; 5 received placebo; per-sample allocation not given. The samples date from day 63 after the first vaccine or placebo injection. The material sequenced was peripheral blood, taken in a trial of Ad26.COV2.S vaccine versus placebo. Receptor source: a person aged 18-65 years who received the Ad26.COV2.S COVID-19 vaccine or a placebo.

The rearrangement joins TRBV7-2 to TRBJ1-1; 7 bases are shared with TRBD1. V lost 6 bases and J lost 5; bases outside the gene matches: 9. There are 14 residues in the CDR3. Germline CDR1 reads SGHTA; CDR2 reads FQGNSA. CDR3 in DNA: TGTGCCAGCAGGTTGCGACAGGGAGGTACTGAAGCTTTCTTT. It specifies CASRLRQGGTEAFF.

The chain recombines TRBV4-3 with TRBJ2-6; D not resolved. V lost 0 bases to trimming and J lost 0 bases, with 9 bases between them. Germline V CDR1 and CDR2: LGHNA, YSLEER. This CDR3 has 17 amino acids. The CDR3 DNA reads TGCGCCAGCAGCCAAGATTTCTCAGACTCTGGGGCCAACGTCCTGACTTTC. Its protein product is CASSQDFSDSGANVLTF.

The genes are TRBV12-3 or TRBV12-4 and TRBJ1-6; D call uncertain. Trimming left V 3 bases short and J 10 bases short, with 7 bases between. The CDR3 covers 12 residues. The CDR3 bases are TGTGCCAGCAGTTTCTTTAGATCACCCCTCCACTTT. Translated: CASSFFRSPLHF.

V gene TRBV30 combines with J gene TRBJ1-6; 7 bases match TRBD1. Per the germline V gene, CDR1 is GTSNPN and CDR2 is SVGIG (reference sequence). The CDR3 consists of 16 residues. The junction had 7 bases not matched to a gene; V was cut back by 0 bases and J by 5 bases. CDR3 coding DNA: TGTGCCTGGAGTGTACGGGGGGGGACAGATAATTCACCCCTCCACTTT. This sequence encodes CAWSVRGGTDNSPLHF.

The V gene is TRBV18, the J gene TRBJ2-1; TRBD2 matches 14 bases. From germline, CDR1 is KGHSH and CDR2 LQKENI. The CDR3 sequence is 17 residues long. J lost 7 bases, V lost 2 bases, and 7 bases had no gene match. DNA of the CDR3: TGTGCCAGCTCACCAAGACTAGCGGGAGGGTCGGGTAATGAGCAGTTCTTC. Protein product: CASSPRLAGGSGNEQFF.

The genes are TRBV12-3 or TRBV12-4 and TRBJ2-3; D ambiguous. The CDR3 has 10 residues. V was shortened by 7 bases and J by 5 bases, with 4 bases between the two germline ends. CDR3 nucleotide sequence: TGTGCCAGCAAAAAAGATACGCAGTATTTT. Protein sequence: CASKKDTQYF.